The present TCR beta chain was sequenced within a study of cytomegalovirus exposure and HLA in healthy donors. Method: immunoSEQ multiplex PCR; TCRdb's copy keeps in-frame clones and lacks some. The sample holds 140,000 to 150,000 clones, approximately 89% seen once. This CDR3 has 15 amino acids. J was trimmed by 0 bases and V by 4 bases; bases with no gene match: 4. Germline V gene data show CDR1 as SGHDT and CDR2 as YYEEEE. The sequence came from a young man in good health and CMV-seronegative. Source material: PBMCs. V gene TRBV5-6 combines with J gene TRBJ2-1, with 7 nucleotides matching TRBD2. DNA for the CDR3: TGTGCCAGCAGCCTGGGAGGGTACTCCTACAATGAGCAGTTCTTC. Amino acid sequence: CASSLGGYSYNEQFF.